This T cell receptor beta chain is drawn from a study of cytomegalovirus exposure and HLA in healthy donors. The germline gives CDR1 LNHDA, CDR2 SQIVND (reference sequence). The CDR3 consists of 14 residues. Deletions cut 6 bases from V and 0 bases from J, with 12 bases between. This PCR relied on a set of 60 Vbeta primers and 13 Jbeta primers. Repertoires were generated with immunoSEQ multiplex PCR, while TCRdb's copy carries only in-frame clones and drops some. This table has more than 150,000 clones, approximately 85% appearing once. The sequenced material came from PBMCs. The chain joins TRBV19 to TRBJ2-7; possibly TRBD2 for D (6 bases). This TCR derives from a woman younger than 35 in good health and CMV-seronegative. CDR3 amino acids: CASSRLGPSYEQYF. CDR3 bases: TGTGCCAGTAGCCGACTAGGCCCCTCCTACGAGCAGTACTTC. The entire variable domain, with the rest obtained from reference TRBV19 and TRBJ2-7, is as follows: DGGITQSPKYLFRKEGQNVTLSCEQNLNHDAMYWYRQDPGQGLRLIYYSQIVNDFQKGDIAEGYSVSREKKESFPLTVTSAQKNPTAFYLCASSRLGPSYEQYFGPGTRLTVT.